This entry lists 27 T cell receptor beta chains sequenced from one sample in a study of shared clonotypes between healthy human individuals (dated by TCRdb to the early 2020s). Library generation was performed with the immunoSEQ multiplex PCR assay. The clones in this table, taken by TCRdb from immuneACCESS, are in-frame only. Not every clone is retained; where verified, under half of the shortfall comes from an unresolved V gene, and the cause of the rest is unknown. For this sample the table gives some 2.3 million clones, of which about 92% were detected only once. Together, the top ten hold about 0.37% of the sample. The material sequenced was naive CD4+ T cells from PBMCs. The cell subset or site label here, explained by the study, means: CD45RA+ positively selected. These receptors were taken from a man younger than 35 in good health. Some clones in this sample may be carry-over from other donors' samples.

The chain links TRBV7-8 to TRBJ1-1; the D is unclear. The CDR3 consists of 17 residues. Germline V CDR1 and CDR2: SGHVS, FQNEAQ. V lost 4 bases to trimming and J lost 3 bases, with 21 bases between them. DNA for the CDR3: TGTGCCAGCAGCTCGCGCGTAAACAGAAACTTACACACTGAAGCTTTCTTT. Translated: CASSSRVNRNLHTEAFF.

J is TRBJ1-2 and V is TRBV9; 9 nucleotides match TRBD1. CDR3 length: 16 residues. Trimming took 3 bases from V and 4 from J; bases not matched to a gene: 10. Per germline, CDR1 SGDLS and CDR2 YYNGEE. CDR3 in amino acids: CASSEGEQGAGYGYTF. Written as DNA, the CDR3 is TGTGCCAGCAGCGAGGGAGAACAGGGGGCGGGCTATGGCTACACCTTC.

Concerning this clone: Other DNA sequences in this specimen translate into the identical CDR3. The chain recombines TRBV28 with TRBJ2-3; D is ambiguous. CDR3 length equals 11 residues. V shed 1 base and J shed 6 bases, with 2 bases lying between them. Looked up from germline, CDR1 is MDHEN and CDR2 is SYDVKM. The chain's CDR3 is CASSLSDTQYF. In DNA form, the CDR3 reads TGTGCCAGCAGTTTATCCGATACGCAGTATTTT.

The V gene is TRBV28, the J gene TRBJ2-7, with D unresolved. V shed 7 bases and J shed 4 bases, with 17 bases lying between them. The CDR3 runs 14 residues. Germline values: CDR1 MDHEN, CDR2 SYDVKM. The CDR3 is CASTTAPPVYEQYF. CDR3 nucleotide sequence: TGTGCCAGCACAACAGCTCCCCCTGTTTACGAGCAGTACTTC.

The rearrangement links TRBV15 to TRBJ2-1, with D perhaps TRBD2 (5 bases). The CDR3 has 12 residues. Germline CDR1 and CDR2: LNHNV and YYDKDF (reference sequence). The V end lost 1 base, the J end lost 9 bases, and 7 bases lay between the germline ends. The DNA of the CDR3 is TGTGCCACCAGCAGAGTCCGGGGTGAGCAGTTCTTC. Its protein is CATSRVRGEQFF.

This rearrangement joins TRBV4-1 to TRBJ2-1; 13 bases match TRBD2. Germline V lookup: CDR1 MGHRA, CDR2 YSYEKL. CDR3 length: 19 amino acids. The trim removed 0 bases at V and 4 bases at J, leaving 9 bases unmatched. The CDR3 DNA reads TGCGCCAGCAGCCAAGATAGAACTAGCGGGAGGGCCGTTTACAATGAGCAGTTCTTC. This translates into CASSQDRTSGRAVYNEQFF.

This chain connects TRBV11-2 to TRBJ2-3; D gene uncertain. Per germline, CDR1 SGHAT and CDR2 FQNNGV. The ends were cut back, 2 bases at V and 7 bases at J, with 10 bases in the middle. The CDR3 is 13 residues long. CDR3 loop: CASSLSGGNTQYF. Written as DNA, the CDR3 is TGTGCCAGCAGCTTATCAGGTGGGAATACGCAGTATTTT.

The chain couples TRBV28 to TRBJ1-2; 7 bases map to TRBD1. The germline gives CDR1 MDHEN, CDR2 SYDVKM. The CDR3 sequence is 14 residues long. The V and J ends lost 7 bases and 4 bases, in that order; junction bases with no gene match: 9. This CDR3 reads CASIGGRQAYGYTF. In DNA, the CDR3 is TGTGCCAGCATAGGGGGCAGGCAAGCCTATGGCTACACCTTC.

This rearrangement joins TRBV6-4 to TRBJ1-2; possible D gene TRBD1, 6 bases. This CDR3 contains 13 residues. Trimming cost V 4 bases and J 8 bases, with 14 bases left between them. In germline, CDR1 is MRHNA, CDR2 SNTAGT. The CDR3 nucleotides are TGTGCCAGCAGTGTTGGGGGGCGAGAAGGCTACACCTTC. It encodes CASSVGGREGYTF.

The chain carries TRBV28 and TRBJ2-3; unclear D gene. CDR3 length: 16 amino acids. V shed 4 bases and J shed 5 bases, with 19 bases lying between them. Germline V gene lookup returns CDR1 MDHEN and CDR2 SYDVKM. CDR3 bases: TGTGCCAGCAGTTCGACTGAACGGACGGTCCTAGATACGCAGTATTTT. This translates into CASSSTERTVLDTQYF. Looking up the rest from reference TRBV28 and TRBJ2-3 gives the full variable domain: DVKVTQSSRYLVKRTGEKVFLECVQDMDHENMFWYRQDPGLGLRLIYFSYDVKMKEKGDIPEGYSVSREKKERFSLILESASTNQTSMYLCASSSTERTVLDTQYFGPGTRLTVL.

As regards this clone: The same CDR3 can be traced to other DNA sequences in this sample. The chain employs TRBV18 and TRBJ2-7, with TRBD1 matching 10 bases. Germline V CDR1 and CDR2: KGHSH, LQKENI. CDR3 length: 13 amino acids. V trimming: 3 bases; J trimming: 7 bases; junction bases outside the gene matches: 3. CDR3 coding DNA: TGTGCCAGCTCACCTGACAGGGGGCTGGAGCAGTACTTC. Its translation: CASSPDRGLEQYF.

The CDR3 DNA sequence: TGTGCCAGCAGCCTACTAGGACAGGGGGGGTTCGGTGAGCAGTTCTTC. Translating gives CASSLLGQGGFGEQFF. This chain connects TRBV7-2 to TRBJ2-1, with TRBD1 matching 10 bases. The CDR3 runs 16 residues. The V gene end was trimmed by 5 bases and the J gene end by 9 bases; junction bases not matched to a gene: 13. Per germline, CDR1 SGHTA and CDR2 FQGNSA.

This chain connects TRBV28 to TRBJ2-7; D perhaps matches TRBD1 (7 bases). V lost 7 bases to trimming and J lost 2 bases, with 18 bases between them. The CDR3 totals 15 residues. CDR1 is MDHEN, CDR2 SYDVKM, per germline. DNA for the CDR3: TGTGCCAGCAAATCAGGCGGGACAGCTACCTACGAGCAGTACTTC. The encoded protein is CASKSGGTATYEQYF.

This chain uses TRBV5-1 with TRBJ2-2; TRBD2 matches at 7 bases. From germline, CDR1 is SGHRS and CDR2 YFSETQ. The CDR3 is made up of 16 amino acids. Trimming cost V 3 bases and J 5 bases; bases outside gene matches: 10. As DNA, the CDR3 is TGCGCCAGCAGCTGGGGTGCGGGAGTAGAGACCGGGGAGCTGTTTTTT. Its protein product is CASSWGAGVETGELFF.

This chain uses TRBV6-6 with TRBJ2-1, with D hard to call. The CDR3 is 14 amino acids. CDR1 MNHNY and CDR2 SVGAGI come from the germline V gene (reference sequence). V was pared by 3 bases and J by 8 bases, with 14 bases between. Here the CDR3 reads CASSYDPRADEQFF. The CDR3 DNA is TGTGCCAGCAGTTATGACCCTAGGGCCGATGAGCAGTTCTTC.

As regards this clone: Other DNA sequences in this specimen translate into the identical CDR3. This chain uses TRBV28 with TRBJ2-5; no reliable D call. The germline gives CDR1 MDHEN, CDR2 SYDVKM. The CDR3 covers 11 residues. Trimming cost V 6 bases and J 3 bases, with 5 bases left between them. The CDR3 sequence: CASRNEETQYF. In nucleotides, the CDR3 is TGTGCCAGCAGAAACGAAGAGACCCAGTACTTC.

Regarding this clone: This sample also contains other DNA sequences that code for the same CDR3. The gene calls are TRBV7-3 and TRBJ2-1, with 9 bases aligning to TRBD2. CDR3 length: 16 residues. CDR1 and CDR2 from the germline V gene are SGHTA and FQGTGA. Unmatched junction bases numbered 4, after V lost 2 bases and J lost 2 bases. The CDR3 DNA reads TGTGCCAGCAGCTTAGCGGGAGGGCCTCCCTACAATGAGCAGTTCTTC. Translation gives CASSLAGGPPYNEQFF.

The CDR3 sequence is CASSQSELAGELFF. The DNA of the CDR3 is TGTGCCAGCAGCCAATCCGAGCTGGCCGGGGAGCTGTTTTTT. The chain carries TRBV7-3 and TRBJ2-2; D ambiguous. The CDR3 covers 14 residues. The germline V gene encodes CDR1 SGHTA and CDR2 FQGTGA. V lost 5 bases, J lost 6 bases, and 13 bases lay in between.

The chain uses TRBV25-1 and TRBJ2-3; 8 bases align to TRBD2. From germline, CDR1 is MGHDK and CDR2 SYGVNS. The CDR3 is 17 amino acids. With 3 bases clipped from V and 2 bases from J, the junction kept 10 bases outside the gene matches. CDR3 sequence (DNA): TGTGCCAGCAGTGACTCGGCCGGGACTAGGCTCACAGATACGCAGTATTTT. Its protein is CASSDSAGTRLTDTQYF.

This chain joins TRBV19 and TRBJ1-2; 7 nucleotides align to TRBD1. Per germline, CDR1 LNHDA and CDR2 SQIVND (reference sequence). The J segment lost 5 bases and the V segment lost 4 bases, leaving 4 bases of the junction unmatched. The CDR3 spans 13 residues. This chain's CDR3 is CASSTDRPYGYTF. The CDR3 DNA sequence: TGTGCCAGTAGTACGGACAGGCCATATGGCTACACCTTC.

CDR3 nucleotides: TGTGCCAGCAGTCCTGCCGGGACTAGGAGGTACGAGCAGTACTTC. It is translated as CASSPAGTRRYEQYF. The chain uses TRBV2 and TRBJ2-7; TRBD2 matches 8 bases. Germline values: CDR1 SNHLY, CDR2 FYNNEI. This CDR3 comprises 15 residues. V was pared by 5 bases and J by 4 bases, with 10 bases of the junction left unmatched.

The chain carries TRBV5-5 and TRBJ2-2; TRBD2 matches at 9 bases. Germline V gene lookup returns CDR1 SGHKS and CDR2 YYEKEE (reference sequence). This CDR3 region has 16 residues. The V segment lost 3 bases and the J segment 1 base; nucleotides outside the gene matches: 4. The CDR3 bases are TGTGCCAGCAGCTCAATGACTAGCGGGAACACCGGGGAGCTGTTTTTT. As protein: CASSSMTSGNTGELFF.

The chain carries TRBV11-2 and TRBJ2-7; D gene unclear. CDR3 length: 10 residues. Trimming pared 5 bases from V and 6 bases from J, leaving 5 bases between. The V gene's germline CDR1 is SGHAT and CDR2 FQNNGV. The CDR3 DNA follows: TGTGCCAGCAGCCCCCTCGAGCAGTACTTC. Protein product: CASSPLEQYF.

The rearrangement joins TRBV7-9 to TRBJ1-2; D gene ambiguous. This CDR3 contains 14 residues. The V and J ends lost 1 base and 2 bases respectively, with 8 bases between them. Germline CDR1 reads SEHNR; CDR2 reads FQNEAQ (reference sequence). This chain's CDR3 is CASSLVAINYGYTF. The CDR3 DNA reads as TGTGCCAGCAGCTTAGTAGCAATAAACTATGGCTACACCTTC.

This chain joins TRBV30 and TRBJ2-1, with D hard to call. The CDR3 extends over 11 amino acids. Trimming stripped 6 bases from V and 4 bases from J, with 7 bases between. In germline, CDR1 is GTSNPN, CDR2 SVGIG (reference sequence). The DNA for the CDR3 is TGTGCCTGCCAGTTTTACAATGAGCAGTTCTTC. The encoded protein is CACQFYNEQFF. The whole variable domain, filled in from reference TRBV30 and TRBJ2-1, reads SQTIHQWPATLVQPVGSPLSLECTVEGTSNPNLYWYRQAAGRGLQLLFYSVGIGQISSEVPQNLSASRPQDRQFILSSKKLLLSDSGFYLCACQFYNEQFFGPGTRLTVL.

V and J are TRBV5-6 and TRBJ2-7; 7 bases agree with TRBD2. V trimming: 4 bases; J trimming: 7 bases; junction bases outside the gene matches: 11. This CDR3 is 14 amino acids long. The germline V gene has CDR1 SGHDT and CDR2 YYEEEE. This chain's CDR3 is CASSRSGSLQEQYF. The CDR3 DNA follows: TGTGCCAGCAGCCGTAGCGGGTCCCTCCAGGAGCAGTACTTC.

The rearrangement uses TRBV5-1 and TRBJ2-4, with D possibly being TRBD1 (5 bases). The CDR3 has 14 amino acids. Trimming removed 0 bases from V and 8 bases from J, with 12 bases in between. Looked up from germline, CDR1 is SGHRS and CDR2 is YFSETQ. The CDR3 here is CASSLEWQGDIQYF. CDR3 coding DNA: TGCGCCAGCAGCTTGGAATGGCAGGGTGACATTCAGTACTTC.